Each of the 21 T cell receptor beta chains below was sequenced from the same sample in a study of blood T cell repertoires in COVID-19. TCRdb's table, derived via immunoSEQ multiplex PCR, lists solely in-frame clones and lacks some. The sample shows fewer than 75,000 clones, roughly 90% of them seen only once. The sequenced sample was peripheral blood. All receptors derive from a man aged 55 to 70 with acute or convalescent COVID-19.

In its sample, this clone was seen once. The chain is built from TRBV6-5 and TRBJ1-2; D perhaps matches TRBD1 (6 bases). There are 15 residues in the CDR3. Trimming stripped 7 bases from V and 0 bases from J, with 15 bases between. The V gene's germline CDR1 is MNHEY and CDR2 SVGAGI. CDR3 protein: CASTTAQGSNYGYTF. CDR3 DNA sequence: TGTGCCAGCACTACAGCCCAGGGGTCTAACTATGGCTACACCTTC.

The chain carries TRBV9 and TRBJ1-2; TRBD1 aligns across 11 bases. Losses at the gene ends were 0 bases for V and 4 bases for J; bases not matched to a gene: 8. The CDR3 sequence is 17 residues long. Germline CDR1 SGDLS, CDR2 YYNGEE. In DNA form, the CDR3 reads TGTGCCAGCAGCGTAGATTACGGACAGGGGGCCGTCTATGGCTACACCTTC. Amino acids: CASSVDYGQGAVYGYTF.

The chain links TRBV9 to TRBJ2-7, with D tentatively TRBD2 (6 bases). The CDR3 is made up of 14 amino acids. Germline assignment: CDR1 SGDLS and CDR2 YYNGEE. The V and J ends lost 0 bases and 5 bases respectively, with 12 bases between them. CDR3 sequence reads: CASSVVGGLDEQYF. CDR3 bases: TGTGCCAGCAGCGTAGTAGGAGGGCTTGACGAGCAGTACTTC. The full variable domain, with the rest looked up from reference TRBV9 and TRBJ2-7, is DSGVTQTPKHLITATGQRVTLRCSPRSGDLSVYWYQQSLDQGLQFLIQYYNGEERAKGNILERFSAQQFPDLHSELNLSSLELGDSALYFCASSVVGGLDEQYFGPGTRLTVT.

The chain is built from TRBV3-1 (or the pseudogene TRBV3-2) and TRBJ2-5; TRBD1 agrees at 8 bases. Looked up from germline, CDR1 is LGHDT and CDR2 is YNNKEL (reference sequence). Trimming took 0 bases from V and 5 from J; bases not matched to a gene: 5. This CDR3 has 15 amino acids. CDR3: CASSQDRGLGETQYF. The CDR3 region has the DNA TGTGCCAGCAGCCAAGACAGGGGGCTAGGGGAGACCCAGTACTTC.

The rearrangement uses TRBV19 and TRBJ2-5, with D tentatively TRBD2 (6 bases). Trimming cost V 5 bases and J 4 bases, with 14 bases left between them. The CDR3 loop spans 14 amino acids. CDR1 and CDR2 (germline): LNHDA, SQIVND (reference sequence). CDR3 DNA sequence: TGTGCCAGTAGTTTCCTCGGGGGAGGAGAGACCCAGTACTTC. Translating it yields CASSFLGGGETQYF.

This sequence joins TRBV7-8 and TRBJ1-2, with D possibly matching TRBD1 (5 bases). CDR1 is SGHVS and CDR2 is FQNEAQ in the germline V gene. This CDR3 contains 14 residues. V was clipped by 1 base and J by 4 bases, with 10 bases between them. In DNA form, the CDR3 reads TGTGCCAGCAGCTTAGAACAGGCTGCCTATGGCTACACCTTC. Its protein is CASSLEQAAYGYTF.

This chain connects TRBV5-6 to TRBJ2-3; unclear D gene. CDR1 is SGHDT and CDR2 is YYEEEE in the germline V gene. The CDR3 runs 12 residues. With 4 bases removed from V and 0 bases from J, the gap between germline ends came to 3 bases. Here the CDR3 reads CASSQSTDTQYF. The DNA for the CDR3 is TGTGCCAGCAGCCAAAGCACAGATACGCAGTATTTT.

This clone was counted once. The chain employs TRBV3-1 (or the pseudogene TRBV3-2) and TRBJ1-1; 8 bases line up with TRBD1. Germline CDR1 is LGHDT and CDR2 is YNNKEL (reference sequence). The CDR3 covers 14 residues. The ends lost 2 bases at V and 6 bases at J; junction bases unmatched: 5. CDR3 coding DNA: TGTGCCAGCAGCCAACCGGGACAGGTACCTGAAGCTTTCTTT. Translating it yields CASSQPGQVPEAFF.

V usage is TRBV10-2 and J usage is TRBJ1-1, with 9 nucleotides matching TRBD1. Germline values: CDR1 WSHSY, CDR2 SAAADI. The CDR3 consists of 14 residues. The V and J ends lost 6 bases and 4 bases, in that order; junction bases with no gene match: 6. In DNA, the CDR3 is TGCGCCAGCAGCGGGACAGGGAGAATCACTGAAGCTTTCTTT. Translation: CASSGTGRITEAFF.

This clone was counted a few times. This chain joins TRBV6-4 and TRBJ1-1; TRBD1 agrees at 8 bases. The trim removed 0 bases at V and 1 base at J, leaving 4 bases unmatched. The CDR3 totals 16 residues. Germline V gene data show CDR1 as MRHNA and CDR2 as SNTAGT. The CDR3 is CASSDSQGAWNTEAFF. In nucleotides, the CDR3 is TGTGCCAGCAGTGACTCCCAGGGGGCATGGAACACTGAAGCTTTCTTT.

The chain employs TRBV6-6 and TRBJ1-2; 9 bases fit TRBD1. V gave up 5 bases and J gave up 6 bases; unmatched junction bases: 4. There are 13 residues in the CDR3. Germline V gives CDR1 MNHNY, CDR2 SVGAGI (reference sequence). Here the CDR3 reads CASSGTGGDGYTF. Written as DNA, the CDR3 is TGTGCCAGCAGTGGTACAGGGGGCGATGGCTACACCTTC.

The chain recombines TRBV27 with TRBJ1-4; 12 nucleotides match TRBD1. The CDR3 runs 17 residues. CDR1 and CDR2 (germline): MNHEY, SMNVEV (reference sequence). V lost 2 bases, J lost 2 bases, and 3 bases stayed unmatched. Here the CDR3 DNA reads TGTGCCAGCAGTTTACTGGGACAGGGGGCGACTAATGAAAAACTGTTTTTT. This translates into CASSLLGQGATNEKLFF.

The CDR3 loop is CASSGEAYNSPLHF. The CDR3 DNA follows: TGCGCCAGCAGCGGGGAGGCTTATAATTCACCCCTCCACTTT. V gene TRBV5-1 combines with J gene TRBJ1-6, with D uncertain. The ends were cut back, 4 bases at V and 4 bases at J, with 9 bases in the middle. The CDR3 has 14 amino acids. Germline-derived CDR1 and CDR2 are SGHRS and YFSETQ.

This chain links TRBV11-2 with TRBJ1-2; D might be TRBD1 (5 bases). This CDR3 is built from 12 residues. From germline, CDR1 is SGHAT and CDR2 FQNNGV. The V end lost 5 bases, the J end lost 12 bases, and 16 bases lay between the germline ends. The CDR3 region has the DNA TGTGCCAGCAGCCCACTCGGGGGGGTGGACACCTTC. The encoded protein is CASSPLGGVDTF.

The V call is TRBV9, the J call TRBJ1-2, with 7 bases aligning to TRBD1. This CDR3 has 13 amino acids. J gave up 7 bases and V 8 bases, and 11 bases lay outside the gene matches. The germline CDR1 and CDR2 sequences are SGDLS and YYNGEE. In DNA, the CDR3 is TGTGCCAGTAGTCGAACAGGGGAGTTTGGCTACACCTTC. Its protein is CASSRTGEFGYTF.

The gene calls are TRBV11-2 and TRBJ2-2, with TRBD1 as a possible D gene (6 bases). Trimming cost V 0 bases and J 3 bases, with 8 bases left between them. From germline, CDR1 is SGHAT and CDR2 FQNNGV. There are 15 residues in the CDR3. Written as DNA, the CDR3 is TGTGCCAGCAGCTTAGAGGGGGCGGACACCGGGGAGCTGTTTTTT. Translating gives CASSLEGADTGELFF. Variable domain in full (rest from reference TRBV11-2 and TRBJ2-2): EAGVAQSPRYKIIEKRQSVAFWCNPISGHATLYWYQQILGQGPKLLIQFQNNGVVDDSQLPKDRFSAERLKGVDSTLKIQPAKLEDSAVYLCASSLEGADTGELFFGEGSRLTVL.

The chain employs TRBV18 and TRBJ1-1, with D tentatively TRBD1 (6 bases). CDR3 length equals 15 residues. Trimming shortened V by 6 bases and J by 5 bases, and 19 bases separated the two germline ends. Germline V lookup: CDR1 KGHSH, CDR2 LQKENI. The CDR3, as DNA: TGTGCCAGCTCCGCCGGGGGGGCTGGCGGAACTGAAGCTTTCTTT. Translating gives CASSAGGAGGTEAFF.

The V call is TRBV7-3, the J call TRBJ1-1; D is uncertain. Trimming shortened V by 5 bases and J by 1 base, and 8 bases separated the two germline ends. This CDR3 region has 13 residues. CDR1 SGHTA and CDR2 FQGTGA come from the germline V gene. In DNA, the CDR3 is TGTGCCAGCAGCCCAGGCCGGAACACTGAAGCTTTCTTT. Translated, it gives CASSPGRNTEAFF.

CDR3 bases: TGCAGTGCTAGAGATCTGGAAAAACTGTTTTTT. This translates into CSARDLEKLFF. V gene TRBV20-1 combines with J gene TRBJ1-4, with unresolved D. Germline V gene sequence: CDR1 DFQATT, CDR2 SNEGSKA (reference sequence). The CDR3 is 11 residues long. Trimming took 0 bases from V and 8 from J, leaving 4 bases between them.

The chain combines TRBV11-2 with TRBJ1-6; D gene unclear. Germline-derived CDR1 and CDR2 are SGHAT and FQNNGV. This CDR3 region has 15 residues. V was trimmed by 2 bases and J by 7 bases, leaving 12 bases between them. The CDR3 DNA follows: TGTGCCAGCAGCTTATCACCGGGAGGAAATTCACCCCTCCACTTT. Its protein product is CASSLSPGGNSPLHF.

In this sample, this clone turned up once. The chain has TRBV2 and TRBJ1-2, with 11 bases matching TRBD1. CDR1 is SNHLY and CDR2 is FYNNEI in the germline V gene. The CDR3 length is 13 residues. The J segment lost 8 bases and the V segment lost 3 bases, leaving 2 bases of the junction unmatched. The CDR3 is CASSEDRGQGYTF. The CDR3 bases are TGTGCCAGCAGTGAGGACAGGGGGCAAGGCTACACCTTC. Full variable domain (outside the CDR3, taken from reference TRBV2 and TRBJ1-2): EPEVTQTPSHQVTQMGQEVILRCVPISNHLYFYWYRQILGQKVEFLVSFYNNEISEKSEIFDDQFSVERPDGSNFTLKIRSTKLEDSAMYFCASSEDRGQGYTFGSGTRLTVV.